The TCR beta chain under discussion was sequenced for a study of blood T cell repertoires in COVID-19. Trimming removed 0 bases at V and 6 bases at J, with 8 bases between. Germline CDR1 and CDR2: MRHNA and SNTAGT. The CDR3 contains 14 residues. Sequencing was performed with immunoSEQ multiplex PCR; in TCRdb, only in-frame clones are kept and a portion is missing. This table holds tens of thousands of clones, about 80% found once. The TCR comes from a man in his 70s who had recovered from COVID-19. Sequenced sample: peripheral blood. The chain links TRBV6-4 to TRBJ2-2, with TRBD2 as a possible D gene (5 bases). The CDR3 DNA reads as TGTGCCAGCAGTGACTCCGCGGGCGCCGGGGAGCTGTTTTTT. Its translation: CASSDSAGAGELFF.